The next 27 T cell receptor beta chains were all read from a single sample in a study of OX40 agonist ivuxolimab in advanced cancers. The library came from the immunoSEQ multiplex PCR assay. This immuneACCESS table, as held by TCRdb, lists in-frame sequences with V and J called but not all clones. Of the missing ones, under half trace to an unresolved V gene in checked studies; the others have no known cause. Within this sample are fewer than 60,000 clones, with roughly nine tenths of them counted one time only. Roughly 12% of the sample is held by the ten biggest clonotypes. The specimen was CD4+ or CD8+ T cells sorted from blood, collected in a trial of the OX40 agonist ivuxolimab. The receptors were sampled from an adult with an advanced solid tumor such as melanoma, head and neck, liver or kidney cancer.

The chain recombines TRBV19 with TRBJ1-1, with D unclear. There are 13 residues in the CDR3. V shed 1 base and J shed 7 bases, with 10 bases lying between them. CDR1 is LNHDA, CDR2 SQIVND, per germline (reference sequence). The CDR3 coding sequence is TGTGCCAGTAGTATAGTTCGGGGAGGTGAAGCTTTCTTT. Residues: CASSIVRGGEAFF. Looking up the rest from reference TRBV19 and TRBJ1-1 gives the full variable domain: DGGITQSPKYLFRKEGQNVTLSCEQNLNHDAMYWYRQDPGQGLRLIYYSQIVNDFQKGDIAEGYSVSREKKESFPLTVTSAQKNPTAFYLCASSIVRGGEAFFGQGTRLTVV.

Sample share makes this clone medium-sized. The chain combines TRBV7-6 with TRBJ2-7, with D tentatively TRBD1 (5 bases). V was pared by 5 bases and J by 6 bases, with 20 bases between. Germline CDR1 SGHVS, CDR2 FNYEAQ. The CDR3 totals 15 residues. Here the CDR3 DNA reads TGTGCCAGCAGCCCTTTCGGTCAGGGCCTCGGCGAGCAGTACTTC. Protein: CASSPFGQGLGEQYF.

This sequence joins TRBV10-3 and TRBJ2-6, with D unresolved. V was cut by 0 bases and J by 0 bases, with 6 bases left in between. CDR3 length: 16 residues. CDR1 is ENHRY, CDR2 SYGVKD, per germline. CDR3 amino acids: CAISESVNSGANVLTF. The CDR3 DNA sequence: TGTGCCATCAGTGAGTCCGTGAACTCTGGGGCCAACGTCCTGACTTTC.

V gene TRBV14 combines with J gene TRBJ2-4; no definite D call. This CDR3 has 16 residues. Trimming removed 3 bases at V and 0 bases at J, with 12 bases between. Germline V gene lookup returns CDR1 SGHDN and CDR2 FVKESK. The CDR3 sequence: CASSQADGLAKNIQYF. CDR3 nucleotide sequence: TGTGCCAGCAGCCAGGCGGACGGCCTAGCCAAAAACATTCAGTACTTC.

The rearrangement links TRBV6-6 to TRBJ1-1; no definite D call. Germline lookup yields CDR1 MNHNY and CDR2 SVGAGI (reference sequence). The ends were cut back, 6 bases at V and 1 base at J, with 9 bases in the middle. The CDR3 is 13 residues long. CDR3 sequence (DNA): TGTGCCAGCAGACTAAACCAGAACACTGAAGCTTTCTTT. Its protein product is CASRLNQNTEAFF.

The chain links TRBV11-2 to TRBJ2-5; perhaps TRBD2 as D (6 bases). The length of the CDR3 is 14 residues. V lost 3 bases and J 10 bases, leaving 18 bases between the germline ends. Looked up from germline, CDR1 is SGHAT and CDR2 is FQNNGV. The CDR3 region is CASSFTLGGTDQYF. Written as DNA, the CDR3 is TGTGCCAGCAGCTTTACTCTTGGGGGGACCGACCAGTACTTC. Combining the CDR3 with reference TRBV11-2 and TRBJ2-5 gives the whole variable domain EAGVAQSPRYKIIEKRQSVAFWCNPISGHATLYWYQQILGQGPKLLIQFQNNGVVDDSQLPKDRFSAERLKGVDSTLKIQPAKLEDSAVYLCASSFTLGGTDQYFGPGTRLLVL.

This chain connects TRBV6-1 to TRBJ2-1, with a weak D call TRBD2 (5 bases). The CDR3 contains 13 residues. The ends were cut back, 7 bases at V and 9 bases at J, with 16 bases in the middle. Germline lookup yields CDR1 MNHNS and CDR2 SASEGT. DNA of the CDR3: TGTGCCAGCACCAGGACTGCTGATGGTGAGCAGTTCTTC. Protein sequence: CASTRTADGEQFF.

The chain links TRBV19 to TRBJ2-1; 11 bases are shared with TRBD2. V gave up 6 bases and J gave up 2 bases; unmatched junction bases: 6. The CDR3 totals 16 residues. Germline V CDR1 and CDR2: LNHDA, SQIVND (reference sequence). CDR3 sequence (DNA): TGTGCCAGTAGGGCCCTAGCGGGAGGTCCCTACAATGAGCAGTTCTTC. This gives the protein CASRALAGGPYNEQFF.

A few counts support this clone. The CDR3 is CASSSRVGTEYNEQFF. The CDR3 DNA sequence: TGCGCCAGCAGCTCCCGTGTGGGGACAGAATACAATGAGCAGTTCTTC. The chain uses TRBV4-1 and TRBJ2-1, with 7 bases matching TRBD1. V lost 5 bases and J lost 4; bases outside the gene matches: 11. This CDR3 has 16 residues. CDR1 is MGHRA, CDR2 YSYEKL, per germline.

The chain joins TRBV2 to TRBJ2-6, with 7 bases fitting TRBD1. This CDR3 spans 13 amino acids. V shed 6 bases and J 13 bases; nucleotides not matched to a gene: 9. The germline V gene has CDR1 SNHLY and CDR2 FYNNEI. CDR3 in amino acids: CASRERTGLVLTF. The CDR3 bases are TGTGCCAGCAGGGAAAGGACAGGCCTAGTCCTGACTTTC.

This chain joins TRBV5-4 and TRBJ1-4; no definite D call. CDR1 SGHNT and CDR2 YYREEE come from the germline V gene (reference sequence). CDR3 length: 14 amino acids. V was pared by 3 bases and J by 2 bases, with 8 bases between. In DNA, the CDR3 is TGTGCCAGCAGCTCGGGAACGACTAATGAAAAACTGTTTTTT. Protein product: CASSSGTTNEKLFF.

The rearrangement joins TRBV15 to TRBJ1-2; 10 nucleotides agree with TRBD1. V lost 3 bases and J lost 5; bases outside the gene matches: 12. Germline-derived CDR1 and CDR2 are LNHNV and YYDKDF (reference sequence). The CDR3 length is 17 residues. In DNA, the CDR3 is TGTGCCACCAGCAGGGGAGTTACCGGACAGGGGGGATATGGCTACACCTTC. Amino acid sequence: CATSRGVTGQGGYGYTF.

The rearrangement links TRBV5-6 to TRBJ1-1, with D possibly TRBD1 on 6 matching bases. The CDR3 extends over 13 amino acids. V was pared by 4 bases and J by 6 bases, with 13 bases between. The germline V gene encodes CDR1 SGHDT and CDR2 YYEEEE. The CDR3, as DNA: TGTGCCAGCAGCATCAGGGGTAAGGCTGAAGCTTTCTTT. Protein product: CASSIRGKAEAFF.

V and J are TRBV21-1 and TRBJ1-1; the listed D gene, TRBD1, was not tested against the DNA. TRBV21-1 is classified as a pseudogene. CDR3 length: 20 amino acids. CDR3 nucleotides: TGTGCCAGCAGCATTCTAGGCAGGGGGCGTATAAATTGGAGGAACACTGAAGCTTTCTTT. It specifies CASSILGRGRINWRNTEAFF.

The CDR3: CASSSPERGSYEQYF. CDR3 DNA: TGTGCCAGCAGCTCCCCCGAGCGGGGCTCCTACGAGCAGTACTTC. V usage is TRBV5-4 and J usage is TRBJ2-7; 7 bases fit TRBD2. Trimming removed 3 bases from V and 0 bases from J; junction bases left unmatched: 6. Germline-derived CDR1 and CDR2 are SGHNT and YYREEE (reference sequence). The CDR3 spans 15 residues.

The chain has TRBV28 and TRBJ2-7; D gene uncertain. The CDR3 has 12 amino acids. V dropped 2 bases and J dropped 4 bases, with 6 bases sitting between them. The V gene's germline CDR1 is MDHEN and CDR2 SYDVKM. The CDR3 nucleotides read TGTGCCAGCAGTTTACCCTTTTACGAGCAGTACTTC. As protein: CASSLPFYEQYF.

In nucleotides, the CDR3 is TGTGCCAGCAGCCAAGGTTACCCAGCGTATAATGAAAAACTGTTTTTT. It specifies CASSQGYPAYNEKLFF. The genes are TRBV14 and TRBJ1-4; D is undetermined. CDR3 length equals 16 residues. V dropped 1 base and J dropped 4 bases, with 13 bases sitting between them. In germline, CDR1 is SGHDN, CDR2 FVKESK.

This clone was detected once. This chain links TRBV28 with TRBJ2-3; 8 positions match TRBD1. This CDR3 is 13 amino acids long. The V gene's germline CDR1 is MDHEN and CDR2 SYDVKM. After removal of 10 bases from V and 4 bases from J, the junction contained 7 bases not matched to a gene. The CDR3 protein is CAIQGARADTQYF. The DNA for the CDR3 is TGTGCCATCCAGGGGGCGAGGGCAGATACGCAGTATTTT.

The V call is TRBV29-1, the J call TRBJ1-2; 8 bases match TRBD1. The CDR3 is made up of 11 amino acids. CDR1 SQVTM and CDR2 ANQGSEA come from the germline V gene. V shed 7 bases and J 4 bases; nucleotides not matched to a gene: 2. CDR3 region: CSGTGGYGYTF. The CDR3 region has the DNA TGCAGCGGAACAGGGGGCTATGGCTACACCTTC.

DNA of the CDR3: TGCGCCGTAAGGACGGGTCAATACGAGCAGTACTTC. It encodes CAVRTGQYEQYF. The gene calls are TRBV10-2 and TRBJ2-7; D not resolved. Germline V gene sequence: CDR1 WSHSY, CDR2 SAAADI. This CDR3 region has 12 residues. V lost 11 bases to trimming and J lost 4 bases, with 15 bases between them.

The chain has TRBV6-5 and TRBJ2-7; 9 bases line up with TRBD1. V gave up 6 bases and J gave up 6 bases; unmatched junction bases: 12. This CDR3 has 15 residues. CDR1 and CDR2 (germline): MNHEY, SVGAGI. CDR3 in DNA: TGTGCCAGCAGGCCGACAGGGGGATCCCTTCGCGAGCAGTACTTC. Its protein is CASRPTGGSLREQYF.

As for this clone: One end of the junction varies from germline; a read error may be responsible. CDR3 in amino acids: CASSEMMTGRGLETQYF. CDR3 DNA sequence: TGTGCCAGCAGTGAAATGATGACCGGCAGGGGGTTGGAGACCCAGTACTTC. This rearrangement joins TRBV10-3 to TRBJ2-5; the match to TRBD1 covers 7 bases. Germline CDR1 ENHRY, CDR2 SYGVKD. The CDR3 runs to 17 residues.

Only one count was recorded for this clone. V is TRBV4-1 and J is TRBJ1-1; D is unresolved. The ends were cut back, 0 bases at V and 1 base at J, with 9 bases in the middle. Germline assignment: CDR1 MGHRA and CDR2 YSYEKL. The CDR3 covers 15 residues. DNA for the CDR3: TGCGCCAGCAGCCAAGATAAACGCGGGAACACTGAAGCTTTCTTT. It codes for CASSQDKRGNTEAFF.

This clone was seen once. In DNA, the CDR3 is TGTGCCACCACCAGGGTTTTTGGCGGGGAGCTGTTTTTT. Amino acids: CATTRVFGGELFF. V usage is TRBV6-6 and J usage is TRBJ2-2; the D gene is possibly TRBD1 (5 bases). CDR3 size: 13 residues. Per germline, CDR1 MNHNY and CDR2 SVGAGI (reference sequence). The V end lost 10 bases, the J end lost 7 bases, and 16 bases lay between the germline ends.

This clone was recorded a few times. The rearrangement joins TRBV5-1 to TRBJ2-3; D unclear. The V end was cut by 5 bases, the J end by 2 bases, with 9 bases between. CDR3 size: 13 residues. Germline-derived CDR1 and CDR2 are SGHRS and YFSETQ. CDR3 residues: CASSGYSTDTQYF. The CDR3 DNA follows: TGCGCCAGCAGTGGTTACTCCACAGATACGCAGTATTTT.

The rearrangement links TRBV6-6 to TRBJ1-1, with 8 bases identical to TRBD1. This CDR3 has 13 amino acids. The V gene's germline CDR1 is MNHNY and CDR2 SVGAGI (reference sequence). With V trimmed by 4 bases and J by 3 bases, 1 base remained unmatched. CDR3 sequence: CASSLTGDTEAFF. CDR3 in DNA: TGTGCCAGCAGTTTGACAGGGGACACTGAAGCTTTCTTT.

J is TRBJ2-1 and V is TRBV15, with TRBD1 matching over 10 bases. The V gene's germline CDR1 is LNHNV and CDR2 YYDKDF (reference sequence). V trimming: 2 bases; J trimming: 1 base; junction bases outside the gene matches: 5. CDR3 length: 17 residues. The CDR3 protein is CATSRHRDRGSYNEQFF. CDR3 nucleotide sequence: TGTGCCACCAGCAGACACCGGGACAGGGGATCCTACAATGAGCAGTTCTTC.